A selection of T cell receptor beta chains follows, all from one sample in a study of T cell responses to AZD1222 COVID-19 vaccine. Method: immunoSEQ multiplex PCR; TCRdb's copy keeps in-frame clones and lacks some. The repertoire holds about 66,000 clones, less than 90% seen once, with about 18% in the top ten. The sequencing used peripheral blood, collected on day 0 of AZD1222 vaccination. The receptors come from an adult in good health. Both conserved end residues are part of each CDR3. Fields, in order: J gene, clone size, V gene, D gene, CDR3 DNA, CDR3 protein. A D gene is named only where the DNA matches it firmly. The size entry is marked missing in some rows and otherwise reads once, few, many or a size class.

J gene: TRBJ1-6; clone size: .; V gene: TRBV6-5; D gene: TRBD1; CDR3 DNA: TGTGCCAGCAGTTGGGACAGGGGCCTAAGGGGAGAACCCCTCCACTTT; CDR3 protein: CASSWDRGLRGEPLHF
J gene: TRBJ2-3; clone size: .; V gene: TRBV4-3; D gene: .; CDR3 DNA: TGCGCCAGCAGCACTGTCCGATCGGCGGGGATGGATACGCAGTATTTT; CDR3 protein: CASSTVRSAGMDTQYF
J gene: TRBJ1-1; clone size: .; V gene: TRBV6-5; D gene: .; CDR3 DNA: TGTGCCAGCCGGGTCACGGTGAACACTGAAGCTTTCTTT; CDR3 protein: CASRVTVNTEAFF
J gene: TRBJ2-1; clone size: .; V gene: TRBV3-1/TRBV3-2; D gene: .; CDR3 DNA: TGTGCCAGCAGCCAAGACGGGTACAATGAGCAGTTCTTC; CDR3 protein: CASSQDGYNEQFF
J gene: TRBJ2-3; clone size: .; V gene: TRBV3-1/TRBV3-2; D gene: TRBD2; CDR3 DNA: TGTGCCAGCAGCCCTCGGACTAGCGGGAGGACAGATACGCAGTATTTT; CDR3 protein: CASSPRTSGRTDTQYF
J gene: TRBJ1-1; clone size: once; V gene: TRBV5-5; D gene: .; CDR3 DNA: TGTGCCAGCAGCTCCACGGGGGGAAGAGCTTTCTTT; CDR3 protein: CASSSTGGRAFF
J gene: TRBJ2-7; clone size: .; V gene: TRBV7-2; D gene: .; CDR3 DNA: TGTGCCAGCAGCTTAGCGGGGGACCTCAACTACTACGAGCAGTACTTC; CDR3 protein: CASSLAGDLNYYEQYF
J gene: TRBJ2-2; clone size: .; V gene: TRBV6-2/TRBV6-3; D gene: .; CDR3 DNA: TGTGCCAGCAGTCACGGGTCGGAGACCGGGGAGCTGTTTTTT; CDR3 protein: CASSHGSETGELFF
J gene: TRBJ1-2; clone size: few; V gene: TRBV5-1; D gene: .; CDR3 DNA: TGCGCCAGCAGCTCATCACCCGAGCAGGCAAGCTATGGCTACACCTTC; CDR3 protein: CASSSSPEQASYGYTF
J gene: TRBJ1-1; clone size: .; V gene: TRBV7-9; D gene: .; CDR3 DNA: TGTGCCAGCAGCCCTTACGACGGGACGAACACTGAAGCTTTCTTT; CDR3 protein: CASSPYDGTNTEAFF
J gene: TRBJ2-1; clone size: .; V gene: TRBV4-1; D gene: TRBD2; CDR3 DNA: TGCGCCAGCAGCCAAGCCGACGGACTAGCGACGTCCTACAATGAGCAGTTCTTC; CDR3 protein: CASSQADGLATSYNEQFF
J gene: TRBJ1-5; clone size: .; V gene: TRBV6-2/TRBV6-3; D gene: .; CDR3 DNA: TGTGCCAGCAGTTGGTCGCAGAGCTATAGCAATCAGCCCCAGCATTTT; CDR3 protein: CASSWSQSYSNQPQHF
J gene: TRBJ1-5; clone size: .; V gene: TRBV7-2; D gene: TRBD1; CDR3 DNA: TGTGCCAGCAGCCAGACAGGGCATCAGCCCCAGCATTTT; CDR3 protein: CASSQTGHQPQHF
J gene: TRBJ2-7; clone size: .; V gene: TRBV6-5; D gene: TRBD2; CDR3 DNA: TGTGCCAGCAGTAAGACTAGCGGGATTTACGAGCAGTACTTC; CDR3 protein: CASSKTSGIYEQYF
J gene: TRBJ1-2; clone size: .; V gene: TRBV2; D gene: .; CDR3 DNA: TGTGCCAGCAGTGCCCCGGGACGGGTGGCCTACACCTTC; CDR3 protein: CASSAPGRVAYTF
J gene: TRBJ2-7; clone size: .; V gene: TRBV7-9; D gene: .; CDR3 DNA: TGTGCCAGCAGCTTTGCCATGAACTACGAACCCTACGAGCAGTACTTC; CDR3 protein: CASSFAMNYEPYEQYF
J gene: TRBJ2-2; clone size: medium-sized; V gene: TRBV6-6; D gene: .; CDR3 DNA: TGTGCCAGCAGTTACTCGAGGACAGCGAACACCGGGGAGCTGTTTTTT; CDR3 protein: CASSYSRTANTGELFF
J gene: TRBJ2-2; clone size: .; V gene: TRBV7-9; D gene: TRBD1; CDR3 DNA: TGTGCCAGCCTGGGTGACAGGGATAACACCGGGGAGCTGTTTTTT; CDR3 protein: CASLGDRDNTGELFF
J gene: TRBJ2-5; clone size: .; V gene: TRBV3-1/TRBV3-2; D gene: TRBD2; CDR3 DNA: TGTGCCAGCAGCCTACTAGCGGAAGAGACCCAGTACTTC; CDR3 protein: CASSLLAEETQYF
J gene: TRBJ1-6; clone size: .; V gene: TRBV7-9; D gene: .; CDR3 DNA: TGTGCCAGCGCGCGGATCGACAATTCACCCCTCCACTTT; CDR3 protein: CASARIDNSPLHF
J gene: TRBJ1-1; clone size: .; V gene: TRBV5-5; D gene: .; CDR3 DNA: TGTGCCAGCAGCTTGATGGGGCACACTGAAGCTTTCTTT; CDR3 protein: CASSLMGHTEAFF
J gene: TRBJ2-1; clone size: .; V gene: TRBV7-2; D gene: .; CDR3 DNA: TGTGCCAGCAGCTTAGATCCTGACTCCTACAATGAGCAGTTCTTC; CDR3 protein: CASSLDPDSYNEQFF
J gene: TRBJ1-4; clone size: .; V gene: TRBV19; D gene: .; CDR3 DNA: TGTGCCAGTAGTCCCTACATAACCGGGTCGGGTGAAAAACTGTTTTTT; CDR3 protein: CASSPYITGSGEKLFF
J gene: TRBJ2-3; clone size: .; V gene: TRBV7-6; D gene: TRBD2; CDR3 DNA: TGTGCCAGCAGCTCTTTAGGGGAGGGCCCAGATACGCAGTATTTT; CDR3 protein: CASSSLGEGPDTQYF
J gene: TRBJ1-2; clone size: .; V gene: TRBV29-1; D gene: .; CDR3 DNA: TGCAGCGTTGTAATGGGGGGAGGCTATGGCTACACCTTC; CDR3 protein: CSVVMGGGYGYTF
J gene: TRBJ2-2; clone size: medium-sized; V gene: TRBV20-1; D gene: TRBD2; CDR3 DNA: TGCAGTGCTAGTTTCGAGCGGGGGGGCTCCGGGGAGCTGTTTTTT; CDR3 protein: CSASFERGGSGELFF
J gene: TRBJ1-5; clone size: .; V gene: TRBV11-2; D gene: .; CDR3 DNA: TGTGCCAGCAGCTTAGACTGGAATCAGCCCCAGCATTTT; CDR3 protein: CASSLDWNQPQHF
J gene: TRBJ1-5; clone size: once; V gene: TRBV2; D gene: .; CDR3 DNA: TGTGCCAGCAGCGCACTAGACAGGTCCAATCAGCCCCAGCATTTT; CDR3 protein: CASSALDRSNQPQHF
J gene: TRBJ1-2; clone size: .; V gene: TRBV10-2; D gene: TRBD1; CDR3 DNA: TGCGCCAGCAGGGCCGGACAGGGGTATGGCTACACCTTC; CDR3 protein: CASRAGQGYGYTF
J gene: TRBJ2-1; clone size: once; V gene: TRBV6-6; D gene: .; CDR3 DNA: TGTGCCAGCAGTTACCCCCCTCAGGGTGGTGAGCAGTTCTTC; CDR3 protein: CASSYPPQGGEQFF
J gene: TRBJ2-7; clone size: once; V gene: TRBV11-2; D gene: .; CDR3 DNA: TGTGCCAGCAGCTTAGGGCCCGGGCGCTACGAGCAGTACTTC; CDR3 protein: CASSLGPGRYEQYF